This TCR beta chain originates from a study of preoperative IRX-2 immunotherapy in early breast cancer. CDR3 size: 15 residues. Germline lookup yields CDR1 SGHNT and CDR2 YYREEE (reference sequence). V gave up 3 bases and J gave up 7 bases, with 17 bases separating them. TCRdb keeps only in-frame clones here, not all; method: immunoSEQ multiplex PCR. The sample lists approximately 34,000 clones, around 96% occurring once. Treatment noted: preoperative locoregional IRX-2 cytokine immunotherapy. Samples came from a phase Ib trial of preoperative locoregional IRX-2 cytokine immunotherapy. This sequence joins TRBV5-4 and TRBJ2-1; tentatively, D is TRBD1 (5 bases). The clonotype originates from a human donor with breast cancer. The sample was collected from a patient treated with IRX-2 immunotherapy. The CDR3, as DNA: TGTGCCAGCAGCTCTGGACCAGCGAACAGGAATGAGCAGTTCTTC. Protein product: CASSSGPANRNEQFF.